This note documents a single TCR beta chain sequence. TCRdb reprocessed the reads via MiXCR and lists one record per CDR3 protein. The table records some 200,000 distinct CDR3 sequences, approximately 9.7% of them present only once. The sample belongs to a study of T cell repertoires in cytomegalovirus infection. The sample was PBMCs. The TCR was taken from a human donor in good health (CMV status not recorded). Some clones in this sample may be carry-over from other donors' samples.

As DNA, the CDR3 is TGTGCCAGCATCCGAGACGGAGCCAATAATTCACCCCTCCACTTT. The encoded protein is CASIRDGANNSPLHF. This chain uses TRBV28 with TRBJ1-6; D is ambiguous. The V end was cut by 7 bases, the J end by 5 bases, with 15 bases between. The germline V gene encodes CDR1 MDHEN and CDR2 SYDVKM. CDR3 length: 15 residues. Using reference TRBV28 and TRBJ1-6 for the parts outside the CDR3, the full variable domain is DVKVTQSSRYLVKRTGEKVFLECVQDMDHENMFWYRQDPGLGLRLIYFSYDVKMKEKGDIPEGYSVSREKKERFSLILESASTNQTSMYLCASIRDGANNSPLHFGNGTRLTVT.